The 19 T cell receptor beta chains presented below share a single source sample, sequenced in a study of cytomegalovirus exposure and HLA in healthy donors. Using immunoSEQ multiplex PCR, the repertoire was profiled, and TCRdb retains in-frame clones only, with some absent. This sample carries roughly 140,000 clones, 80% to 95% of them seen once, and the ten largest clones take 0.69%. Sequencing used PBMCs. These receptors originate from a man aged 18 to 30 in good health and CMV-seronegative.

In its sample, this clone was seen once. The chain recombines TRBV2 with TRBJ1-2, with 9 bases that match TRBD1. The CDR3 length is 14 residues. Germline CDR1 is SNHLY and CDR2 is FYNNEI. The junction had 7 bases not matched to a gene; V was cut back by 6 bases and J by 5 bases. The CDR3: CASSRGQGVYGYTF. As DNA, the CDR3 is TGTGCCAGCAGCCGGGGACAGGGAGTTTATGGCTACACCTTC.

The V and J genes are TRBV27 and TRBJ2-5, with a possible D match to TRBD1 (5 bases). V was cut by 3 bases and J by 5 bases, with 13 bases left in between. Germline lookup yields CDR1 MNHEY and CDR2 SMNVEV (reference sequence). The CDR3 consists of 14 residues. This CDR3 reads CASSFRAFGETQYF. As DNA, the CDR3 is TGTGCCAGCAGTTTCAGGGCGTTCGGGGAGACCCAGTACTTC.

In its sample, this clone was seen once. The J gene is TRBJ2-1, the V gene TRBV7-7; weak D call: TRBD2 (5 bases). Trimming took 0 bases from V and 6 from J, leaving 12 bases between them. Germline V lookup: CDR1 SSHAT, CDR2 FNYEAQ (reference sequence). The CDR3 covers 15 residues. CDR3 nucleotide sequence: TGTGCCAGCAGCTTAGCGCACGGGATGAGCAATGAGCAGTTCTTC. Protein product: CASSLAHGMSNEQFF. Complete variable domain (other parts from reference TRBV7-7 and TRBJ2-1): GAGVSQSPRYKVTKRGQDVTLRCDPISSHATLYWYQQALGQGPEFLTYFNYEAQPDKSGLPSDRFSAERPEGSISTLTIQRTEQRDSAMYRCASSLAHGMSNEQFFGPGTRLTVL.

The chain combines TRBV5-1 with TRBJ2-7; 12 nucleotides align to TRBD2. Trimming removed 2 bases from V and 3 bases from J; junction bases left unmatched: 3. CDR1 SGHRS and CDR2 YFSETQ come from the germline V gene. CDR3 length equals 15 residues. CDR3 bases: TGCGCCAGCAGCTTTGCTAGCGGGAGGGGCTACGAGCAGTACGTC. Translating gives CASSFASGRGYEQYV.

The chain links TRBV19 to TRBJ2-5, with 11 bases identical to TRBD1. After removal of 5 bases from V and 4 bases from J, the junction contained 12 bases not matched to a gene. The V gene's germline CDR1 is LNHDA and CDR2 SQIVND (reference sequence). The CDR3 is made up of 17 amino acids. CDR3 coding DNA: TGTGCCAGTAGTCCCCATCGGACAGGGGGCTTGGGAGAGACCCAGTACTTC. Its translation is CASSPHRTGGLGETQYF.

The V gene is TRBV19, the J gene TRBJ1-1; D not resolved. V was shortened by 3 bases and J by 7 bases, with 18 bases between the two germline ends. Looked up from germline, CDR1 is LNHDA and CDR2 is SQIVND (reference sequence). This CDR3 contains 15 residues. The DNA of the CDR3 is TGTGCCAGTAGTATTAGTTCGGTCTTGGTGATTGAAGCTTTCTTT. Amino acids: CASSISSVLVIEAFF.

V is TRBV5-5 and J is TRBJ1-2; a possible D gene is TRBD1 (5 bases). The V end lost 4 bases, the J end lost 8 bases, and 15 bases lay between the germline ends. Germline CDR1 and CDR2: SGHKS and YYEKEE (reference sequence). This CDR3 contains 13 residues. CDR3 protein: CASSVTGGFGYTF. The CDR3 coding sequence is TGTGCCAGCAGCGTGACGGGGGGATTCGGCTACACCTTC.

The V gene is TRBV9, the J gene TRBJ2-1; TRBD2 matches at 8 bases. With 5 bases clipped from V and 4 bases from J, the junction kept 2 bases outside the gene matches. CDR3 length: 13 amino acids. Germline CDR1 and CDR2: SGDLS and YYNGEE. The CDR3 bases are TGTGCCAGCAGGCGGGAGGAGTACAATGAGCAGTTCTTC. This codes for CASRREEYNEQFF.

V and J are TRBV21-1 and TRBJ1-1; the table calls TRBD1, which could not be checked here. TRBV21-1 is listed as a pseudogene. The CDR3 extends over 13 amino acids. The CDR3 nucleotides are TGTGCCAGCAGCACAGACAGGGGGCCTGAAGCTTTCTTT. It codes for CASSTDRGPEAFF.

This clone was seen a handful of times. The CDR3 nucleotides read TGTGCCTGGACTAGAGCGGGGAGACAGCGCTCTGGAAACACCATATATTTT. The encoded protein is CAWTRAGRQRSGNTIYF. The rearrangement uses TRBV30 and TRBJ1-3, with D perhaps TRBD1 (5 bases). Trimming left V 4 bases short and J 0 bases short, with 19 bases between. Germline CDR1 is GTSNPN and CDR2 is SVGIG (reference sequence). The CDR3 runs to 17 residues. The full variable domain, in which reference TRBV30 and TRBJ1-3 provide the parts outside the CDR3, is SQTIHQWPATLVQPVGSPLSLECTVEGTSNPNLYWYRQAAGRGLQLLFYSVGIGQISSEVPQNLSASRPQDRQFILSSKKLLLSDSGFYLCAWTRAGRQRSGNTIYFGEGSWLTVV.

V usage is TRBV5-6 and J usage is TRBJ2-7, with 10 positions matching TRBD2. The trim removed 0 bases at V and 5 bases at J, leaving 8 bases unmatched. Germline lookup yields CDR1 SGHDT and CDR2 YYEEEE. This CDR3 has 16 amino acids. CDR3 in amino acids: CASSLARSGRANEQYV. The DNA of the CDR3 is TGTGCCAGCAGCTTGGCCCGGAGCGGGAGGGCCAACGAGCAGTACGTC.

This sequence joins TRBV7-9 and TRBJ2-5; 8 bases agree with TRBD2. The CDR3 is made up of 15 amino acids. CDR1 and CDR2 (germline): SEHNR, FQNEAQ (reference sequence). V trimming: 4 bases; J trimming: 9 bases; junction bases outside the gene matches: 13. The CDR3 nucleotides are TGTGCCAGCAGCTCCCACGGGGGGGGTTCGATGGCCCAGTACTTC. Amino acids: CASSSHGGGSMAQYF.

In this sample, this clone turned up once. The CDR3 DNA reads as TGTGCCAGCAAGGGGGCAGACACTGAAGCTTTCTTT. Translated: CASKGADTEAFF. The J gene is TRBJ1-1, the V gene TRBV2, with TRBD1 matching over 7 bases. Germline V gene data show CDR1 as SNHLY and CDR2 as FYNNEI. The CDR3 totals 12 residues. V was pared by 7 bases and J by 3 bases, with 2 bases of the junction left unmatched.

The CDR3 spells CASSLGLAGRSYNEQFF. The CDR3 region has the DNA TGCGCCAGCAGCTTGGGTCTAGCGGGAAGATCCTACAATGAGCAGTTCTTC. The V gene is TRBV5-1, the J gene TRBJ2-1, with 9 bases aligning to TRBD2. Trimming took 0 bases from V and 1 from J; bases not matched to a gene: 5. The germline CDR1 and CDR2 sequences are SGHRS and YFSETQ. This CDR3 spans 17 amino acids. Drawing the rest from reference TRBV5-1 and TRBJ2-1, the complete variable domain is KAGVTQTPRYLIKTRGQQVTLSCSPISGHRSVSWYQQTPGQGLQFLFEYFSETQRNKGNFPGRFSGRQFSNSRSEMNVSTLELGDSALYLCASSLGLAGRSYNEQFFGPGTRLTVL.

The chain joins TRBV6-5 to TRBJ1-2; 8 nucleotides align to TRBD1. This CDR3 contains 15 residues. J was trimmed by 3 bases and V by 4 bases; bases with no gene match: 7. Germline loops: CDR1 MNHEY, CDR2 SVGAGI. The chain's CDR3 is CASSSHRGLDYGYTF. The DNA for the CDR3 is TGTGCCAGCAGTTCCCACAGGGGGTTAGACTATGGCTACACCTTC.

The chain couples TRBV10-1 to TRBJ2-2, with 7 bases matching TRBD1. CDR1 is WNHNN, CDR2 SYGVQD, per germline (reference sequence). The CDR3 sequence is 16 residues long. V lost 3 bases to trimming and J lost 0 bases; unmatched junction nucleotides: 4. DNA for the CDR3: TGCGCCAGCAGTGATTCCGGGACAGCGAACACCGGGGAGCTGTTTTTT. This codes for CASSDSGTANTGELFF.

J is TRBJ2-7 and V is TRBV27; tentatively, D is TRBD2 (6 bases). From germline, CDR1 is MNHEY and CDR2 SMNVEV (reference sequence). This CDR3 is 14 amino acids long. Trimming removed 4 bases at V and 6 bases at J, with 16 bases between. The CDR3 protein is CASSSGSSTGEQYF. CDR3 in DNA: TGTGCCAGCAGTTCCGGGAGTTCTACGGGCGAGCAGTACTTC.

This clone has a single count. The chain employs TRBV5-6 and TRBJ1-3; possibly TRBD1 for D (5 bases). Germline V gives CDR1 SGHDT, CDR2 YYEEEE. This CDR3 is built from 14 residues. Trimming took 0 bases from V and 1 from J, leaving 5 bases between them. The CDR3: CASSLAGSGNTIYF. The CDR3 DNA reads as TGTGCCAGCAGCTTGGCAGGGTCTGGAAACACCATATATTTT.

The CDR3, as DNA: TGTGCCAGCAGCTCCGCCATAGCGGGGGGACAAGAGACCCAGTACTTC. Amino acid sequence: CASSSAIAGGQETQYF. The chain combines TRBV5-6 with TRBJ2-5; 10 bases agree with TRBD2. Germline CDR1 and CDR2: SGHDT and YYEEEE. The CDR3 runs to 16 residues. With 3 bases clipped from V and 2 bases from J, the junction kept 7 bases outside the gene matches. The full variable domain, completed using reference TRBV5-6 and TRBJ2-5, is DAGVTQSPTHLIKTRGQQVTLRCSPKSGHDTVSWYQQALGQGPQFIFQYYEEEERQRGNFPDRFSGHQFPNYSSELNVNALLLGDSALYLCASSSAIAGGQETQYFGPGTRLLVL.